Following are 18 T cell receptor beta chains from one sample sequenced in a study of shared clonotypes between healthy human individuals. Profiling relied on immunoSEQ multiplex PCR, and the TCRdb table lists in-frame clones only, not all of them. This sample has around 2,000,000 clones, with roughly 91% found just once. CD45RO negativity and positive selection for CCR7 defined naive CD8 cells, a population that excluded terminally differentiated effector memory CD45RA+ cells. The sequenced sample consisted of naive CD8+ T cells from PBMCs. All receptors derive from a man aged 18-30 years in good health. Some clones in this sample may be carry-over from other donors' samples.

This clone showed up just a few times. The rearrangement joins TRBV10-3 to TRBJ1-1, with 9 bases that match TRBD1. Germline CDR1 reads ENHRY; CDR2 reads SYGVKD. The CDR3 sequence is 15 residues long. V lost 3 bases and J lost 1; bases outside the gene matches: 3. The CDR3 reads CAISDQDRGNTEAFF. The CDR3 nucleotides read TGTGCCATCAGTGATCAGGACAGGGGGAACACTGAAGCTTTCTTT.

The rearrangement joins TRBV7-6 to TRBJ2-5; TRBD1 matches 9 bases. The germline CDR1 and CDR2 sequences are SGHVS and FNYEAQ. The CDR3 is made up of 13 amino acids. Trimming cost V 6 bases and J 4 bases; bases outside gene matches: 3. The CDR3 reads CASSPTGGETQYF. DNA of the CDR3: TGTGCCAGCAGTCCGACAGGGGGAGAGACCCAGTACTTC.

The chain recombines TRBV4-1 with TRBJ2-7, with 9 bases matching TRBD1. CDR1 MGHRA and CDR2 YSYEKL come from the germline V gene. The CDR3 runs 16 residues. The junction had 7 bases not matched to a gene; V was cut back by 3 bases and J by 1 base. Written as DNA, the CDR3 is TGCGCCAGCAGCCACTCGTATGGGACAGGGTCCTACGAGCAGTACTTC. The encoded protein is CASSHSYGTGSYEQYF.

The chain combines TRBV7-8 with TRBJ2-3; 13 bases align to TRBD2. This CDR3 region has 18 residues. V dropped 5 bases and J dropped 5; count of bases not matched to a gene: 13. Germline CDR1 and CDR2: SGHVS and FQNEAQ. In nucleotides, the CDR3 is TGTGCCAGCAGCCCGACCACGGGACTAGCGGGACTAAAAGATACGCAGTATTTT. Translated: CASSPTTGLAGLKDTQYF.

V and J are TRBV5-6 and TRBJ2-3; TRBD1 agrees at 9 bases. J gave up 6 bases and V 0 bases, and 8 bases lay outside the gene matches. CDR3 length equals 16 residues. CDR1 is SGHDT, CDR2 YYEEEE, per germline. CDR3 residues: CASSLDRGQLVDTQYF. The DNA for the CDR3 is TGTGCCAGCAGCTTGGACAGGGGGCAGTTGGTGGATACGCAGTATTTT.

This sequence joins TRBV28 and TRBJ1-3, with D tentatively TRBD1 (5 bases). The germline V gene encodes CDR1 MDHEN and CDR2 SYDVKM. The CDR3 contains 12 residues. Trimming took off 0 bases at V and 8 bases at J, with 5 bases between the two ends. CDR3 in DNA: TGTGCCAGCAGTTTATGGGGGGACACCATATATTTT. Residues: CASSLWGDTIYF.

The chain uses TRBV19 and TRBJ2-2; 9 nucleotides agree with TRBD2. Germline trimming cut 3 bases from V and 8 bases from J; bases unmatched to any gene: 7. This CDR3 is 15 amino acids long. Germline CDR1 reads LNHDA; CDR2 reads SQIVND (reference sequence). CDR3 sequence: CASSMSSGRNGELFF. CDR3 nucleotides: TGTGCCAGTAGTATGTCAAGCGGGAGGAATGGGGAGCTGTTTTTT.

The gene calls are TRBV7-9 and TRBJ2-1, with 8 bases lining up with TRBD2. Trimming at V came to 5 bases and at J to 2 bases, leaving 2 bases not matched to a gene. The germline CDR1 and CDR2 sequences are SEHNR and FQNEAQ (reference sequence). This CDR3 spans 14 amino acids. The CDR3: CASSSGGAYNEQFF. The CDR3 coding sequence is TGTGCCAGCAGCAGCGGGGGAGCCTACAATGAGCAGTTCTTC.

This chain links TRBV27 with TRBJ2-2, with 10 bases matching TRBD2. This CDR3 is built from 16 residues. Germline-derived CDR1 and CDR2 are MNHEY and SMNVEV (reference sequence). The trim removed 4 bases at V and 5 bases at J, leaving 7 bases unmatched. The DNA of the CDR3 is TGTGCCAGCAGTTATGGAGCGGGAGGGCCTACCGGGGAGCTGTTTTTT. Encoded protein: CASSYGAGGPTGELFF.

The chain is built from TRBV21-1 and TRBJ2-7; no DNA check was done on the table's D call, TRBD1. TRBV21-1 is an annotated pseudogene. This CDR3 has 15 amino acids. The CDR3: CASSTQAQVLYEQYF. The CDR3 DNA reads TGTGCCAGCAGCACTCAGGCCCAAGTCCTCTACGAGCAGTACTTC.

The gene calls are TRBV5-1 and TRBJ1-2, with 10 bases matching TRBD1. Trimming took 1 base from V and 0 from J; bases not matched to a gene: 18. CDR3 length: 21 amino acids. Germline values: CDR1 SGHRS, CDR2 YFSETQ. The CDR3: CASSLYPGQGTGDLANYGYTF. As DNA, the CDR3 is TGCGCCAGCAGCTTGTACCCGGGACAGGGGACAGGGGACTTGGCTAACTATGGCTACACCTTC.

CDR3 sequence (DNA): TGCGCCAGCAGCCAAGACGGACTAGCGGGAGTTTCCTACGAGCAGTACTTC. Encoded protein: CASSQDGLAGVSYEQYF. The chain recombines TRBV5-1 with TRBJ2-7, with TRBD2 identical over 13 bases. CDR3 size: 17 residues. The J segment lost 1 base and the V segment lost 4 bases, leaving 8 bases of the junction unmatched. Germline V CDR1 and CDR2: SGHRS, YFSETQ.

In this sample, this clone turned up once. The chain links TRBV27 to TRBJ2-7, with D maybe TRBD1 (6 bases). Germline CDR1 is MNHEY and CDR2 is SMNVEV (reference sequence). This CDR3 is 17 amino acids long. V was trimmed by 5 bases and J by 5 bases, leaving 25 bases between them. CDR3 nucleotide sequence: TGTGCCAGCAGTCTAAAATTTCCCCCTTACAGGGACCACGAGCAGTACTTC. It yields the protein CASSLKFPPYRDHEQYF.

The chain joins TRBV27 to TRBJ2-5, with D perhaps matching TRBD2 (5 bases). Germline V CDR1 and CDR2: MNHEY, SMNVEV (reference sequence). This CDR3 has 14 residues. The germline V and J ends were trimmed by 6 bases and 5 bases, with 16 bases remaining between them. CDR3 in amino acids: CASSPGLWWETQYF. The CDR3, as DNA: TGTGCCAGCAGCCCCGGACTTTGGTGGGAGACCCAGTACTTC.

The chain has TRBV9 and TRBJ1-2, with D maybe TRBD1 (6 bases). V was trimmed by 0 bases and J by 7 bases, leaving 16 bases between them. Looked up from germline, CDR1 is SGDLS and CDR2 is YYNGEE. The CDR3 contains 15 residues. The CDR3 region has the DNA TGTGCCAGCAGCGTAGAGGGGGACCGAGCGCGTGGCTACACCTTC. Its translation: CASSVEGDRARGYTF.

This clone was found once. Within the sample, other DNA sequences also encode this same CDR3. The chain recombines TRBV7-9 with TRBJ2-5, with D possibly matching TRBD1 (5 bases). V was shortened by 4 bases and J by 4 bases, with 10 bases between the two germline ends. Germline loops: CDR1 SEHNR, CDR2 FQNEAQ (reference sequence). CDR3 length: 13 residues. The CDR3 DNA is TGTGCCAGCAGCTCTCCTCAGGGAGAGACCCAGTACTTC. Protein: CASSSPQGETQYF.

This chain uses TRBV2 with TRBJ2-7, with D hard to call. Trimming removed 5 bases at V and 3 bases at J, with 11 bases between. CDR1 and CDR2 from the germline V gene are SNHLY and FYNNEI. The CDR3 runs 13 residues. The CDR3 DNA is TGTGCCAGCAGTATAGGTCCAAACTACGAGCAGTACTTC. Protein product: CASSIGPNYEQYF. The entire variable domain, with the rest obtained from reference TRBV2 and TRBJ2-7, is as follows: EPEVTQTPSHQVTQMGQEVILRCVPISNHLYFYWYRQILGQKVEFLVSFYNNEISEKSEIFDDQFSVERPDGSNFTLKIRSTKLEDSAMYFCASSIGPNYEQYFGPGTRLTVT.

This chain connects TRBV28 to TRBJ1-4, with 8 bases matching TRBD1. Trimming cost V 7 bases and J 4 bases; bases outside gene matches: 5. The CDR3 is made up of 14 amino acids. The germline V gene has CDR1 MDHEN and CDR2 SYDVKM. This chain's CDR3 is CASTLDRGNEKLFF. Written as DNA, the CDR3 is TGTGCCAGCACCCTCGACAGGGGTAATGAAAAACTGTTTTTT.